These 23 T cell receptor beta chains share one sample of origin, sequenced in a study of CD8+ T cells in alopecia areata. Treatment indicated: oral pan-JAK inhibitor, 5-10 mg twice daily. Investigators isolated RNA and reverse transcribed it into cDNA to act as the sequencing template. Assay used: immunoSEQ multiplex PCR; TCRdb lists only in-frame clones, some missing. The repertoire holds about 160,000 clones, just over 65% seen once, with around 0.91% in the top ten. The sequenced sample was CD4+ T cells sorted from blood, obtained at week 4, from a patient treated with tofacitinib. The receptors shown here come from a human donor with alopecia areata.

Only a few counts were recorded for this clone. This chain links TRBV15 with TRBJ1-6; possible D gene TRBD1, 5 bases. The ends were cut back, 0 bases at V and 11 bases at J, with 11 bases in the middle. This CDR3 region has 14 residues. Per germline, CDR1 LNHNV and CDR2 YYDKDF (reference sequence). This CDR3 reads CATSRDSQGPPLHF. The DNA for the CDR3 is TGTGCCACCAGCAGAGATTCGCAGGGCCCACCCCTCCACTTT.

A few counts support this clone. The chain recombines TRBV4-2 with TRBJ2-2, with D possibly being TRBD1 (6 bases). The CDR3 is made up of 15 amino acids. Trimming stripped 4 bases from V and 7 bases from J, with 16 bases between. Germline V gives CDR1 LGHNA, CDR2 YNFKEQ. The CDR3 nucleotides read TGTGCCAGCAGCCCTGACAGGATAGATGGCGGGGAGCTGTTTTTT. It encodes CASSPDRIDGGELFF.

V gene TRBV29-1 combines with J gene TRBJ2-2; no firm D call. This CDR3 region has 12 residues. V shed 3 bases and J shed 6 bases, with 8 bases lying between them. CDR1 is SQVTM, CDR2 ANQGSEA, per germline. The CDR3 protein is CSVDSRAGELFF. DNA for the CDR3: TGCAGCGTTGATTCTAGAGCCGGGGAGCTGTTTTTT.

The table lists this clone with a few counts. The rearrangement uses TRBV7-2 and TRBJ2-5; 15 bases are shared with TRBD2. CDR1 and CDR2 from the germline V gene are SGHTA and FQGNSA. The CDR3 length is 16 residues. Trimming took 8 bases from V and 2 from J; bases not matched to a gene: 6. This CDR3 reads CASGGTSGGPQETQYF. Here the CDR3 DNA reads TGTGCCAGCGGAGGGACTAGCGGGGGGCCGCAAGAGACCCAGTACTTC.

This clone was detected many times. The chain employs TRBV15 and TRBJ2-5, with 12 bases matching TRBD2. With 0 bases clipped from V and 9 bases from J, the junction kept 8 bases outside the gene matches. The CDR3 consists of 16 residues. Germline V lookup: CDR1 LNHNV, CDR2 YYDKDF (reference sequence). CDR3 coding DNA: TGTGCCACCAGCAGAGATGGAATTACTAGCGGGAGGTCCCAGTACTTC. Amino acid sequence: CATSRDGITSGRSQYF.

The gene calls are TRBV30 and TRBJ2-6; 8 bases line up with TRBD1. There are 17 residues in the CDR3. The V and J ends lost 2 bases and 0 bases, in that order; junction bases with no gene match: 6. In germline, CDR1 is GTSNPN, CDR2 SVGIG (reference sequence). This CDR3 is CAWSPGQDNSGANVLTF. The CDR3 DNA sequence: TGTGCCTGGAGTCCGGGACAGGATAACTCTGGGGCCAACGTCCTGACTTTC.

The CDR3 DNA reads as TGTGCCAGCAGCTTGACGTGGGTCCCAGGGGAGACCCAGTACTTC. Protein: CASSLTWVPGETQYF. The genes are TRBV5-5 and TRBJ2-5; TRBD1 might be the D (5 bases). The CDR3 length is 15 residues. Germline V gives CDR1 SGHKS, CDR2 YYEKEE (reference sequence). Between the trimmed V and J ends, which lost 1 base and 5 bases, there was a span of 15 bases.

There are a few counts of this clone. The DNA of the CDR3 is TGTGCCTCTAACAGGGGGGCGGCGAGCACTGAAGCTTTCTTT. Translated: CASNRGAASTEAFF. This chain uses TRBV30 with TRBJ1-1; 8 bases map to TRBD1. Germline loops: CDR1 GTSNPN, CDR2 SVGIG (reference sequence). With 7 bases clipped from V and 4 bases from J, the junction kept 11 bases outside the gene matches. This CDR3 comprises 14 residues.

The CDR3, as DNA: TGTGCCAGCTCAGGGAACACTGAAGCTTTCTTT. Residues: CASSGNTEAFF. The chain is built from TRBV9 and TRBJ1-1; D is unresolved. Trimming removed 7 bases from V and 1 base from J, with 5 bases in between. The CDR3 covers 11 residues. Germline CDR1 reads SGDLS; CDR2 reads YYNGEE.

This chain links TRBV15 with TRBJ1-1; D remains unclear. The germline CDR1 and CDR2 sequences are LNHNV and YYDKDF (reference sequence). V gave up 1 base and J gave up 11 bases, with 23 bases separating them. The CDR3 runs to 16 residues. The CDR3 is CATSRGEMASAMVAFF. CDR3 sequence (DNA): TGTGCCACCAGCAGAGGAGAGATGGCTTCGGCAATGGTGGCTTTCTTT.

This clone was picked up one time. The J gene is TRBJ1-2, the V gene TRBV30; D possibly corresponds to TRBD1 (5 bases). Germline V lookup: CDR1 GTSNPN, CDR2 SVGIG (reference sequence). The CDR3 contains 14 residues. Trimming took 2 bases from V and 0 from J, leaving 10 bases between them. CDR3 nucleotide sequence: TGTGCCTGGAGTCAGGGCAGGACTAACTATGGCTACACCTTC. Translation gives CAWSQGRTNYGYTF.

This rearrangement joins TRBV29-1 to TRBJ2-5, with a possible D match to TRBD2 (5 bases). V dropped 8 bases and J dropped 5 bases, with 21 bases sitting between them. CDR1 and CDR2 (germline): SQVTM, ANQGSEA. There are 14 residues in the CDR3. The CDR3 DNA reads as TGCAGCCTAGCTTTGGACTCCTCCGGGGAGACCCAGTACTTC. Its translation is CSLALDSSGETQYF.

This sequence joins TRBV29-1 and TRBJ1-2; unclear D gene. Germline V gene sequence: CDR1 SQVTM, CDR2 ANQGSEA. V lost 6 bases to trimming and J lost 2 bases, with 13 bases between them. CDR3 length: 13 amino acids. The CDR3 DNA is TGCAGCGTCGAAAATATACCCAACTATGGCTACACCTTC. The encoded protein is CSVENIPNYGYTF.

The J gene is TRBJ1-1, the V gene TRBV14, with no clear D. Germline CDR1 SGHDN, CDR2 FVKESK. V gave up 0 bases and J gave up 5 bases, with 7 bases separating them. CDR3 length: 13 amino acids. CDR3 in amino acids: CASSQDLVTEAFF. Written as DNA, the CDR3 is TGTGCCAGCAGCCAAGATCTTGTGACTGAAGCTTTCTTT.

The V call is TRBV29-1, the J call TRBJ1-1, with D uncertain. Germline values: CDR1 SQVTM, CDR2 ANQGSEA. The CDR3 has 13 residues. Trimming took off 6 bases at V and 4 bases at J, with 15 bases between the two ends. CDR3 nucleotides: TGCAGCGTGCAAGTTCCCCACAGCACTGAAGCTTTCTTT. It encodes CSVQVPHSTEAFF.

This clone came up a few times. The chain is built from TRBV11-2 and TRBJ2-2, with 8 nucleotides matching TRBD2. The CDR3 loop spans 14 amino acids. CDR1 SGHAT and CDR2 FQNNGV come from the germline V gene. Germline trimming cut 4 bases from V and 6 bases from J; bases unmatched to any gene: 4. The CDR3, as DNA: TGTGCCAGCAGCTCACCGGGACTAGCCGGGGAGCTGTTTTTT. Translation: CASSSPGLAGELFF.

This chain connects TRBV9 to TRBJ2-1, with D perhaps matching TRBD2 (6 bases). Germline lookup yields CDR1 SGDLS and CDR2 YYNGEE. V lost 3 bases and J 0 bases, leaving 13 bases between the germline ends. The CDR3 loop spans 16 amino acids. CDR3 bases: TGTGCCAGCAGCGGGGGGTTGACTAGCTCCTACAATGAGCAGTTCTTC. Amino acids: CASSGGLTSSYNEQFF.

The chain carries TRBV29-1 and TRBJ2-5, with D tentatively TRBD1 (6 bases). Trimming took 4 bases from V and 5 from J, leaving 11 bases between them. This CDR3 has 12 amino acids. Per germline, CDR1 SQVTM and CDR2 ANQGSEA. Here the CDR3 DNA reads TGCAGCGTTGGGGGGCAGCGGGAGACCCAGTACTTC. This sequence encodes CSVGGQRETQYF.

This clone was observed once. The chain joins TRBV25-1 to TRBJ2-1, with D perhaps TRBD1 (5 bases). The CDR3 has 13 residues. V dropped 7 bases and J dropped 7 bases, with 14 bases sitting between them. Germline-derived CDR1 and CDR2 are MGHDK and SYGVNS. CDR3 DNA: TGTGCCAGCACCGATGCAGGGATTAATGAGCAGTTCTTC. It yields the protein CASTDAGINEQFF.

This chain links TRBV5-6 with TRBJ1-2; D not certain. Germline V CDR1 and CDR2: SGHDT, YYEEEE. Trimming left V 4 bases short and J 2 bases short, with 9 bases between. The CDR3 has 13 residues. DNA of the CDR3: TGTGCCAGCAGCATGACACCGAACTATGGCTACACCTTC. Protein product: CASSMTPNYGYTF. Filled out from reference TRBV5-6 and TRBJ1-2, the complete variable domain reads DAGVTQSPTHLIKTRGQQVTLRCSPKSGHDTVSWYQQALGQGPQFIFQYYEEEERQRGNFPDRFSGHQFPNYSSELNVNALLLGDSALYLCASSMTPNYGYTFGSGTRLTVV.

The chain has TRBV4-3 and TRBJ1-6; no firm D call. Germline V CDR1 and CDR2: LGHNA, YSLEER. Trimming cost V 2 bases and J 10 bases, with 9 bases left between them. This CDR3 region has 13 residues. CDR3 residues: CASSQLPGSPLHF. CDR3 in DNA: TGCGCCAGCAGCCAACTCCCGGGGTCACCCCTCCACTTT.

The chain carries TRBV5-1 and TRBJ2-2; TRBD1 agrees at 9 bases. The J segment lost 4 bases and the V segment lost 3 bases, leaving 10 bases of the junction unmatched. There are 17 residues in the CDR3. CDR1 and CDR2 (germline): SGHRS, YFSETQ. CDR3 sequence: CASSSFPGQGSTGELFF. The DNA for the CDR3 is TGCGCCAGCAGCTCCTTCCCCGGACAGGGGTCCACCGGGGAGCTGTTTTTT.

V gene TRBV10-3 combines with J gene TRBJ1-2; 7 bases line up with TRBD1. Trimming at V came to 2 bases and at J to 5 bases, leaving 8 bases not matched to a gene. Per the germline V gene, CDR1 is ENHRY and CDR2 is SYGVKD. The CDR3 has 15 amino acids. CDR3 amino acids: CAISEVRDSPYGYTF. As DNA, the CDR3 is TGTGCCATCAGTGAGGTACGGGACAGCCCGTATGGCTACACCTTC.